This TCR beta chain was identified in a study of T cell responses to AZD1222 COVID-19 vaccine. In its sample, this clone was seen once. Some clones are missing from TCRdb's copy, which holds only in-frame ones; the method was immunoSEQ multiplex PCR. The table has 120,000 to 150,000 clones, more than 75% seen once. The sequence derives from an adult who received the AZD1222 COVID-19 vaccine. The sample here was peripheral blood, taken 28 days after the second AZD1222 dose.

The CDR3 protein is CASSESRSNEQFF. The CDR3 DNA reads TGCGCCAGCAGTGAAAGTAGGAGCAATGAGCAGTTCTTC. V usage is TRBV10-1 and J usage is TRBJ2-1; D gene uncertain. V dropped 3 bases and J dropped 6 bases, with 9 bases sitting between them. CDR1 and CDR2 (germline): WNHNN, SYGVQD (reference sequence). The CDR3 is 13 residues long.